These 14 T cell receptor beta chains were all obtained from the same sample, sequenced in a study of CD8 T cells in acute hepatitis C reinfection. The time point here: naive CD8 control sorted from an acute-time-point sample. Generated by immunoSEQ multiplex PCR, the TCRdb table keeps only in-frame clones and is missing some. The sample yields about 40,000 clones, 80% to 90% seen once. The sample consisted of naive CD8+ T cells from PBMCs. The receptors were gathered from a woman aged 18-29 years who spontaneously cleared hepatitis C infection.

V usage is TRBV1 and J usage is TRBJ2-7; the table assigns TRBD2, which was not confirmed against the DNA. TRBV1 counts as a pseudogene. The CDR3 totals 18 residues. Here the CDR3 DNA reads TGCACCAGCAGCCAAGCGGCCAGGGCTAGCGGGAGGGGGTACGAGCAGTACTTC. It specifies CTSSQAARASGRGYEQYF.

The rearrangement joins TRBV25-1 to TRBJ1-5; possible D gene TRBD1, 6 bases. The CDR3 extends over 15 amino acids. Germline loops: CDR1 MGHDK, CDR2 SYGVNS. Trimming shortened V by 1 base and J by 6 bases, and 13 bases separated the two germline ends. DNA for the CDR3: TGTGCCAGCAGTGAATCTCAGGGGCCGGGTCAGCCCCAGCATTTT. Protein product: CASSESQGPGQPQHF.

The rearrangement links TRBV4-1 to TRBJ2-7; D remains ambiguous. The CDR3 is 16 residues long. CDR1 and CDR2 from the germline V gene are MGHRA and YSYEKL. The V gene lost 0 bases and the J gene lost 0 bases, with 12 bases spanning the gap. The CDR3 loop reads CASSQERATSSYEQYF. As DNA, the CDR3 is TGCGCCAGCAGCCAAGAGCGAGCCACAAGCTCCTACGAGCAGTACTTC.

The chain carries TRBV7-8 and TRBJ2-1, with 7 bases lining up with TRBD2. CDR1 is SGHVS and CDR2 is FQNEAQ in the germline V gene. V was clipped by 0 bases and J by 0 bases; unmatched bases: 17. The CDR3 sequence is 21 residues long. CDR3 residues: CASSLARFIRSGMSSYNEQFF. The CDR3 DNA reads as TGTGCCAGCAGCTTAGCGCGTTTCATCCGGAGCGGGATGAGCTCCTACAATGAGCAGTTCTTC.

The chain has TRBV11-2 and TRBJ1-1, with a tentative D call TRBD1 (5 bases). Trimming took 3 bases from V and 1 from J, leaving 15 bases between them. This CDR3 spans 16 amino acids. Germline V gene lookup returns CDR1 SGHAT and CDR2 FQNNGV. The CDR3 region is CASSFFGRGRNTEAFF. DNA of the CDR3: TGTGCCAGCAGCTTCTTTGGTAGGGGTAGGAACACTGAAGCTTTCTTT.

The V and J genes are TRBV18 and TRBJ1-6; 10 nucleotides match TRBD1. V lost 3 bases to trimming and J lost 9 bases; unmatched junction nucleotides: 8. The length of the CDR3 is 16 residues. The germline V gene has CDR1 KGHSH and CDR2 LQKENI. The CDR3 nucleotides are TGTGCCAGCTCACCGAAAACCAGGGACAGGGGTTCACCCCTCCACTTT. Residues: CASSPKTRDRGSPLHF.

The V gene is TRBV9, the J gene TRBJ1-4, with 8 bases fitting TRBD1. From germline, CDR1 is SGDLS and CDR2 YYNGEE. V lost 2 bases and J lost 5; bases outside the gene matches: 2. This CDR3 has 14 residues. DNA of the CDR3: TGTGCCAGCAGCGTGACAGGGGTCAATGAAAAACTGTTTTTT. Its protein is CASSVTGVNEKLFF.

A note on this clone: Other DNA sequences in the same sample also yield this CDR3. The chain recombines TRBV5-6 with TRBJ2-7; 7 nucleotides line up with TRBD1. CDR1 and CDR2 from the germline V gene are SGHDT and YYEEEE. Trimming at V came to 0 bases and at J to 2 bases, leaving 2 bases not matched to a gene. The CDR3 contains 14 residues. This CDR3 reads CASSLGTGTYEQYF. The CDR3 bases are TGTGCCAGCAGCTTGGGGACAGGCACCTACGAGCAGTACTTC.

CDR3 sequence (DNA): TGTGCCAGCAGCTTTGACAGCAACAATGAGCAGTTCTTC. Translated, it gives CASSFDSNNEQFF. V is TRBV5-6 and J is TRBJ2-1; D might be TRBD1 (5 bases). Germline V lookup: CDR1 SGHDT, CDR2 YYEEEE. V dropped 2 bases and J dropped 5 bases, with 8 bases sitting between them. This CDR3 is 13 amino acids long.

In this sample, this clone turned up once. This chain joins TRBV29-1 and TRBJ1-1; D is uncertain. The V end was cut by 7 bases, the J end by 5 bases, with 8 bases between. The CDR3 is 10 amino acids. From germline, CDR1 is SQVTM and CDR2 ANQGSEA. Here the CDR3 DNA reads TGCAGCGCCCTTTGGACTGAAGCTTTCTTT. Translation gives CSALWTEAFF.

This chain joins TRBV5-1 and TRBJ2-1; the match to TRBD2 covers 8 bases. V lost 0 bases and J lost 0; bases outside the gene matches: 2. The CDR3 is made up of 16 amino acids. Germline-derived CDR1 and CDR2 are SGHRS and YFSETQ. This chain's CDR3 is CASSLERGSSYNEQFF. As DNA, the CDR3 is TGCGCCAGCAGCTTGGAGCGGGGGAGCTCCTACAATGAGCAGTTCTTC.

V and J are TRBV7-3 and TRBJ2-1; D remains ambiguous. CDR3 size: 13 residues. The V and J ends lost 4 bases and 6 bases respectively, with 10 bases between them. CDR1 SGHTA and CDR2 FQGTGA come from the germline V gene. CDR3 loop: CASSSSIRNEQFF. CDR3 sequence (DNA): TGTGCCAGCAGCTCCTCTATTCGCAATGAGCAGTTCTTC.

This clone was seen more than once but under ten times. The rearrangement joins TRBV2 to TRBJ2-7; possible D gene TRBD1, 5 bases. The germline V gene encodes CDR1 SNHLY and CDR2 FYNNEI. The V gene lost 10 bases and the J gene lost 6 bases, with 13 bases spanning the gap. This CDR3 comprises 11 residues. The CDR3 loop reads CANDQGSEQYF. CDR3 nucleotide sequence: TGTGCCAATGACCAGGGTTCCGAGCAGTACTTC.

In regard to this clone: Germline is not matched at one junction end, which may reflect a read error. Other DNA sequences in the same sample also yield this CDR3. CDR3 coding DNA: TGCGCCAGCAGCCCCCTTAGGGGACTAGCTGGTTGTGGGGCCAACGTCCTGACTTTC. Its translation is CASSPLRGLAGCGANVLTF. V usage is TRBV27 and J usage is TRBJ2-6; TRBD2 matches 9 bases. Germline V gives CDR1 MNHEY, CDR2 SMNVEV (reference sequence). CDR3 length equals 19 residues.